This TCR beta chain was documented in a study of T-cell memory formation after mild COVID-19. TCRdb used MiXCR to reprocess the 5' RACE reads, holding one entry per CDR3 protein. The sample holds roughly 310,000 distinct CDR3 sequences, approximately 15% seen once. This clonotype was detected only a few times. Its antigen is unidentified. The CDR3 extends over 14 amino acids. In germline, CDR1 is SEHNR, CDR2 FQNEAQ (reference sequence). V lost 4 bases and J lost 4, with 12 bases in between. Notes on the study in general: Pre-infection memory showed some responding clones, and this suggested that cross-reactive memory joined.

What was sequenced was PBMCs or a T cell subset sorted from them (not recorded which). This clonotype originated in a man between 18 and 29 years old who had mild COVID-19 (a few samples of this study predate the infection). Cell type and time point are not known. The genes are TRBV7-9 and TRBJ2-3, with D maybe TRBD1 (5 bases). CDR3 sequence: CASSYAGFSDTQYF. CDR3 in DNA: TGTGCCAGCAGCTATGCAGGGTTTTCAGATACGCAGTATTTT.